This TCR beta chain was sequenced in a study of T cell changes during pregnancy in multiple sclerosis. TCRdb's copy holds only in-frame clones and misses some; the assay was immunoSEQ multiplex PCR. The profile covers tens of thousands of clones, with 92% appearing a single time and approximately 2.2% taken by the ten largest. The CDR3 extends over 16 amino acids. From germline, CDR1 is ENHRY and CDR2 SYGVKD. The V and J ends lost 4 bases and 3 bases, in that order; junction bases with no gene match: 9. The receptor comes from a female donor with multiple sclerosis, enrolled in a pregnancy study. This rearrangement joins TRBV10-3 to TRBJ2-5, with TRBD2 identical over 9 bases. This material consisted of peripheral blood, taken before pregnancy. The CDR3 DNA sequence: TGTGCCATCAGTGGCGGGAGGGCCAGAACGGAAGAGACCCAGTACTTC. The encoded protein is CAISGGRARTEETQYF.